This TCR beta chain was observed in a study of cytomegalovirus exposure and HLA in healthy donors. Researchers ran the PCR with 60 Vbeta and 13 Jbeta primers. Study processing details: Among the unique TCR beta chains that a later analysis counted, around 82 million in all, roughly 9.9 million were shared. Profiling relied on immunoSEQ multiplex PCR, and the TCRdb table lists in-frame clones only, not all of them. The DNA gave D and trimming, while V, J and clone size come from that table. The data show some 110,000 clones, approximately 74% seen once. Specimen: PBMCs. The clonotype comes from a woman aged 50 to 65 in good health and CMV-seropositive.

CDR3 protein: CAISVTSGVTGELFF. The DNA of the CDR3 is TGTGCCATCAGTGTAACTAGCGGGGTCACCGGGGAGCTGTTTTTT. This chain connects TRBV10-3 to TRBJ2-2; TRBD2 matches at 10 bases. Germline loops: CDR1 ENHRY, CDR2 SYGVKD. V was pared by 4 bases and J by 4 bases, with 3 bases of the junction left unmatched. This CDR3 region has 15 residues.